This T cell receptor (beta chain) was recorded in a study of cytomegalovirus exposure and HLA in healthy donors. The PCR employed 60 Vbeta primers together with 13 Jbeta primers. Assay used: immunoSEQ multiplex PCR; TCRdb lists only in-frame clones, some missing. Of roughly 200,000 clones in the sample, roughly 13% were seen once. On this clone itself: Its antigen remains unknown.

Per germline, CDR1 SGHNT and CDR2 YYREEE (reference sequence). The germline V and J ends were trimmed by 4 bases and 4 bases, with 12 bases remaining between them. The CDR3 sequence is 13 residues long. Study results and caveats: Reports credit the classifier with highly specific, highly sensitive diagnosis of cytomegalovirus status.

V and J are TRBV5-4 and TRBJ2-7; D is uncertain. The sequence came from a man aged 45-65 years in good health and CMV-seropositive. Sequenced input: PBMCs. CDR3 sequence: CASSAVDTYEQYF. DNA for the CDR3: TGTGCCAGCAGCGCCGTTGACACATACGAGCAGTACTTC.